What follows describes a single T cell receptor beta chain. Its target is not known. These data are taken from a study of T cells in localized non-small cell lung cancer. Study-level results: Among the tissues sampled, uninvolved adjacent lung had the highest T cell clonality, above tumor. Longer overall survival associated with higher blood T cell density; shorter survival with higher adjacent-lung clonality.

The germline V gene encodes CDR1 SGHRS and CDR2 YFSETQ. The length of the CDR3 is 14 residues. V dropped 2 bases and J dropped 0 bases, with 6 bases sitting between them. Libraries were prepared by immunoSEQ multiplex PCR; TCRdb keeps only in-frame clonotypes and omits some of them. The sample lists several thousand clones, 35% to 40% occurring once. The source was normal lung tissue next to the tumor, collected before any cancer treatment. The clonotype comes from a woman between 35 and 75 years old with stage I lung adenocarcinoma. V and J are TRBV5-1 and TRBJ1-5; no definite D call. CDR3 DNA sequence: TGCGCCAGCAGCTTCGGATATAGCAATCAGCCCCAGCATTTT. This gives the protein CASSFGYSNQPQHF.